The 9 T cell receptor beta chains reported below all come from one sample, sequenced in a study of molecular identifiers for immune sequencing clone quantification. TCRdb reanalysed the PCR reads using MiXCR and keeps one entry per CDR3 protein. This table holds about 320,000 distinct CDR3 sequences, roughly 23% found once. The sequencing input was naive CD8+ T cells from blood, with Jurkat cell RNA spiked in. Subset given: FACS-sorted CD8+CD4-CCR7+CD45RA+ naive T cells. Every receptor here comes from a human donor in good health. Some libraries in this study had Jurkat cell RNA spiked in.

Of note for this clonotype: This may be a read error, as it is one base from a much larger clone. This chain links TRBV7-9 with TRBJ2-2, with 8 bases fitting TRBD2. The V segment lost 8 bases and the J segment 5 bases; nucleotides outside the gene matches: 10. The germline V gene encodes CDR1 SEHNR and CDR2 FQNEAQ (reference sequence). The CDR3 covers 15 residues. CDR3 loop: CASGESGTRTGELFF. CDR3 nucleotide sequence: TGTGCCAGCGGCGAGTCCGGGACTAGGACCGGGGAGCTGTTTTTT. The full variable domain, in which reference TRBV7-9 and TRBJ2-2 provide the parts outside the CDR3, is DTGVSQNPRHKITKRGQNVTFRCDPISEHNRLYWYRQTLGQGPEFLTYFQNEAQLEKSRLLSDRFSAERPKGSFSTLEIQRTEQGDSAMYLCASGESGTRTGELFFGEGSRLTVL.

The chain links TRBV20-1 to TRBJ2-7, with D possibly TRBD2 on 5 matching bases. V lost 7 bases and J 0 bases, leaving 10 bases between the germline ends. The length of the CDR3 is 12 residues. CDR1 and CDR2 from the germline V gene are DFQATT and SNEGSKA (reference sequence). The CDR3 region is CSVERSSYEQYF. The CDR3 coding sequence is TGCAGTGTTGAGCGGAGCTCCTACGAGCAGTACTTC.

This chain joins TRBV6-6 and TRBJ2-6; D is perhaps TRBD1 (6 bases). Germline assignment: CDR1 MNHNY and CDR2 SVGAGI (reference sequence). V was pared by 6 bases and J by 0 bases, with 18 bases between. The CDR3 covers 18 residues. The CDR3 here is CASRGPTGVTSGANVLTF. The CDR3 nucleotides read TGTGCCAGCAGGGGGCCGACAGGCGTAACCTCTGGGGCCAACGTCCTGACTTTC.

In its sample, this clonotype was seen a few times. J is TRBJ2-1 and V is TRBV6-2 or TRBV6-3; no reliable D call. CDR1 is MNHEY, CDR2 SVGEGT, per germline. This CDR3 spans 12 amino acids. Trimming stripped 5 bases from V and 6 bases from J, with 8 bases between. In nucleotides, the CDR3 is TGTGCCAGCAGTACGAACTCCAATGAGCAGTTCTTC. Translated, it gives CASSTNSNEQFF.

This clonotype was recorded at least ten times. The genes are TRBV7-9 and TRBJ2-1; 12 nucleotides line up with TRBD2. The length of the CDR3 is 16 residues. Germline V lookup: CDR1 SEHNR, CDR2 FQNEAQ (reference sequence). V dropped 1 base and J dropped 9; count of bases not matched to a gene: 7. CDR3 DNA sequence: TGTGCCAGCAGCTTAGATTTGGCTAGCGGGGGGGTTGAGCAGTTCTTC. Its protein product is CASSLDLASGGVEQFF.

The sample holds many counts of this clonotype. The rearrangement uses TRBV20-1 and TRBJ2-1; D remains ambiguous. The CDR3 length is 14 residues. Germline CDR1 is DFQATT and CDR2 is SNEGSKA (reference sequence). V dropped 2 bases and J dropped 0 bases, with 8 bases sitting between them. The CDR3 DNA reads TGCAGTGCTAGATCCATTACCTCCTACAATGAGCAGTTCTTC. This translates into CSARSITSYNEQFF.

This clonotype was seen repeatedly, ten times or more. At one boundary the junction diverges from the germline segment, which might be a read error. This chain uses TRBV5-1 with TRBJ2-7, with TRBD1 matching over 7 bases. This CDR3 has 13 residues. The germline gives CDR1 SGHRS, CDR2 YFSETQ. The CDR3 bases are TGTGCCAGCAGCCCGGGACAGTCCTACGAGCAGTACTTC. Protein product: CASSPGQSYEQYF.

With regard to this clonotype: A much larger clonotype is one base distant, so this may be a read error. The genes are TRBV14 and TRBJ2-7; D uncertain. The CDR3 runs to 12 residues. Deletions cut 3 bases from V and 2 bases from J, with 5 bases between. Germline V gene data show CDR1 as SGHDN and CDR2 as FVKESK. CDR3 in amino acids: CASSQKPYEQYF. CDR3 nucleotide sequence: TGTGCCAGCAGCCAGAAGCCCTACGAGCAGTACTTC. Drawing the rest from reference TRBV14 and TRBJ2-7, the complete variable domain is EAGVTQFPSHSVIEKGQTVTLRCDPISGHDNLYWYRRVMGKEIKFLLHFVKESKQDESGMPNNRFLAERTGGTYSTLKVQPAELEDSGVYFCASSQKPYEQYFGPGTRLTVT.

This clonotype has just a few counts. This chain links TRBV7-9 with TRBJ2-2, with 15 bases identical to TRBD2. After removal of 6 bases from V and 4 bases from J, the junction contained 6 bases not matched to a gene. Germline V gene sequence: CDR1 SEHNR, CDR2 FQNEAQ (reference sequence). The CDR3 extends over 17 amino acids. The DNA of the CDR3 is TGTGCCAGCAGATGGACTAGCGGGGGGGCCGGCACCGGGGAGCTGTTTTTT. This encodes CASRWTSGGAGTGELFF. Full variable domain (outside the CDR3, taken from reference TRBV7-9 and TRBJ2-2): DTGVSQNPRHKITKRGQNVTFRCDPISEHNRLYWYRQTLGQGPEFLTYFQNEAQLEKSRLLSDRFSAERPKGSFSTLEIQRTEQGDSAMYLCASRWTSGGAGTGELFFGEGSRLTVL.